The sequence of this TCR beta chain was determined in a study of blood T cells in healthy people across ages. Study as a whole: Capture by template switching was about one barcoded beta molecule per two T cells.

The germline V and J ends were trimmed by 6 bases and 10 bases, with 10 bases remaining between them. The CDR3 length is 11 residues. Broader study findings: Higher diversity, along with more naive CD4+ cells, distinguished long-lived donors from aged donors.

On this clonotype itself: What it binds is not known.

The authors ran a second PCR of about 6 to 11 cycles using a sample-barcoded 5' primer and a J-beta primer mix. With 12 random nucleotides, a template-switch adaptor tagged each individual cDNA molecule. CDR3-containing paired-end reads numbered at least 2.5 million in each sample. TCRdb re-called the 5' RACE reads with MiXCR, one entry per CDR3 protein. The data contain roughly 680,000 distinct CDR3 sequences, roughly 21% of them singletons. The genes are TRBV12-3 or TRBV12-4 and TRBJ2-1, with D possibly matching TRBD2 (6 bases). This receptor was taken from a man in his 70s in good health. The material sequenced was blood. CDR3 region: CASRLEGEQFF. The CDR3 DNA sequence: TGTGCCAGCAGGTTGGAGGGGGAGCAGTTCTTC.